This T cell receptor (beta chain) is drawn from a study of glioma-infiltrating T cells after dendritic cell vaccination. Turning to the study itself: Patients had newly diagnosed or recurrent glioblastoma and received dendritic cell vaccines. The vaccine used monocyte-derived dendritic cells pulsed overnight with autologous tumor lysate. Study-level results: Few patients contributed both blood and tumor specimens.

Amplification used 60 V beta primers and 13 J beta primers. The protocol was immunoSEQ multiplex PCR, while the TCRdb copy is restricted to in-frame clones and leaves out a portion. This sample yields some 99,000 clones, of which approximately 80% are seen a single time; roughly 5.3% belongs to the top ten. This CDR3 contains 16 residues. Trimming left V 0 bases short and J 5 bases short, with 13 bases between. From germline, CDR1 is MNHNY and CDR2 SVGAGI (reference sequence). Time point here: after dendritic cell vaccination, including at tumor progression/relapse. Regarding this clone: Its target is not known.

The chain carries TRBV6-6 and TRBJ2-2; D is perhaps TRBD2 (5 bases). The specimen comprised blood, sampled after dendritic cell vaccination. This TCR came from a human donor with glioblastoma. As DNA, the CDR3 is TGTGCCAGCAGTTACTCCGTGGCCTCGGGGACCGGGGAGCTGTTTTTT. As protein: CASSYSVASGTGELFF.